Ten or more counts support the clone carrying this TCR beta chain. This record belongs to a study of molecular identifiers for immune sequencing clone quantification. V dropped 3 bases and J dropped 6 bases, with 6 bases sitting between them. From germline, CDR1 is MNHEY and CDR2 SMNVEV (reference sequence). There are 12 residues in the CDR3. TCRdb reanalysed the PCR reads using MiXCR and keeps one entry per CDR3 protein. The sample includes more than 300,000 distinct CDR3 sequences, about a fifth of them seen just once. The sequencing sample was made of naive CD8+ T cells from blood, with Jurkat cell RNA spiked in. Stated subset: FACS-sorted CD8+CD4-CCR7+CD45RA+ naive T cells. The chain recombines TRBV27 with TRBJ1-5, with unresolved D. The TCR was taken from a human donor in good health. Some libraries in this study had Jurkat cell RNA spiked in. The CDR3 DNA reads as TGTGCCAGCAGTTTTTCCGGTCAGCCCCAGCATTTT. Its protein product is CASSFSGQPQHF.